This TCR beta chain comes out of a study of molecular identifiers for immune sequencing clone quantification. Study-wide points: Jurkat TCR RNA spiked in from one cell reportedly remained identifiable amid around 1 million naive cells.

Previously described methods and listed TCR primers produced bulk TCR libraries. MiXCR, run by TCRdb on the PCR reads, gives a single entry per CDR3 protein. The sample contains hundreds of thousands of distinct CDR3 sequences, about 20% of which appear only once. Germline V gene lookup returns CDR1 MDHEN and CDR2 SYDVKM. V was pared by 3 bases and J by 7 bases, with 7 bases of the junction left unmatched. The CDR3 runs to 14 residues. This clonotype was counted a few times. Its cognate antigen is unknown. This chain links TRBV28 with TRBJ2-3; 7 bases are shared with TRBD1. The sequencing input was naive CD8+ T cells from blood, with Jurkat cell RNA spiked in. Noted subset: FACS-sorted CD8+CD4-CCR7+CD45RA+ naive T cells. The TCR originated in a human donor in good health. Some libraries in this study had Jurkat cell RNA spiked in. This CDR3 reads CASSFRGQQNTQYF. The CDR3 DNA sequence: TGTGCCAGCAGTTTTAGGGGACAGCAGAATACGCAGTATTTT.